The clone carrying this TCR beta chain was seen a handful of times. Its antigen is currently unknown. The source of the sample is a study of T cells after yellow fever vaccination. A 5'RACE template-switching step, the method used to make TCR cDNA, added a universal primer site and UMIs. TCRdb reprocessed the 5' RACE reads via MiXCR and lists one record per CDR3 protein. The data hold 610,000 or so distinct CDR3 sequences, with roughly an eighth observed a single time. The study's findings and limits: Detected again after the booster were most primary-vaccination clones, at about 96% CD4 and approximately 85% CD8.

Sequencing used PBMCs, obtained on the day of the yellow fever booster vaccination. The receptor comes from a young man who received the YFV17D yellow fever vaccine.

CDR3 residues: CASSERTGSNTGELFF. The CDR3 DNA reads TGTGCCAGCAGCGAACGGACAGGGTCGAACACCGGGGAGCTGTTTTTT. The genes are TRBV11-2 and TRBJ2-2, with 8 bases aligning to TRBD1. V gave up 5 bases and J gave up 0 bases; unmatched junction bases: 5. CDR1 and CDR2 from the germline V gene are SGHAT and FQNNGV. The CDR3 is made up of 16 amino acids. Full variable domain (outside the CDR3, taken from reference TRBV11-2 and TRBJ2-2): EAGVAQSPRYKIIEKRQSVAFWCNPISGHATLYWYQQILGQGPKLLIQFQNNGVVDDSQLPKDRFSAERLKGVDSTLKIQPAKLEDSAVYLCASSERTGSNTGELFFGEGSRLTVL.